The source of this T cell receptor beta chain is a study of cytomegalovirus exposure and HLA in healthy donors. At the level of the study: Early released data comprised tens of millions of unique TCRs from HLA-typed donors.

Note on this clone: Its target is not known.

Whole-study findings and limits: Some TCR beta chains (more than 150 of them) were listed as cytomegalovirus-associated. A later analysis appeared to link common viral pathogens to several of the most significant clusters.

Amplification used 60 Vbeta primers and 13 Jbeta primers. Data came from immunoSEQ multiplex PCR; TCRdb stores just in-frame clones and leaves some out. The sample has 130,000 to 150,000 clones, roughly 80% seen once. What was sequenced was PBMCs. This clonotype was obtained from a man in his forties in good health and CMV-seropositive.

Here the CDR3 reads CASSPRGRGELFF. CDR3 DNA: TGTGCCAGCAGTCCTCGAGGGCGCGGGGAGCTGTTTTTT. The chain joins TRBV27 to TRBJ2-2; tentatively, D is TRBD2 (5 bases). The CDR3 contains 13 residues. Per the germline V gene, CDR1 is MNHEY and CDR2 is SMNVEV (reference sequence). V was cut by 5 bases and J by 7 bases, with 11 bases left in between.